This TCR beta chain was retrieved from a study of T cells in Graves' hyperthyroidism and ophthalmopathy. Absence of ophthalmopathy progression within 18 months defined stable Graves' hyperthyroidism. Hyperthyroidism patients were newly diagnosed, had disease duration under 2 months, and were aged 18 to 65 years. This clonotype was seen more than once but under ten times. Its target is unknown. Researchers took RNA transcripts and amplified the TCR beta CDR3 regions from them. HTBI primers were used for first-round RT-PCR of the TCR CDR3. Each CDR3 protein is one row after TCRdb ran MiXCR on the multiplex PCR reads. The sample carries nearly 750,000 distinct CDR3 sequences, around 40% recorded once. Study results and limitations: Median prediction lead before ophthalmopathy onset was 6.5 months with the model.

Per the germline V gene, CDR1 is LNHDA and CDR2 is SQIVND (reference sequence). V lost 6 bases to trimming and J lost 3 bases; unmatched junction nucleotides: 8. The CDR3 runs 16 residues. The sequenced material came from blood. The sequence was collected from a woman between 35 and 50 years old with Graves' hyperthyroidism. This chain joins TRBV19 and TRBJ2-7; 13 bases map to TRBD2. DNA of the CDR3: TGTGCCAGTAGGACCGAACTAGCGGGAGGGTTCTACGAGCAGTACTTC. Its translation is CASRTELAGGFYEQYF.